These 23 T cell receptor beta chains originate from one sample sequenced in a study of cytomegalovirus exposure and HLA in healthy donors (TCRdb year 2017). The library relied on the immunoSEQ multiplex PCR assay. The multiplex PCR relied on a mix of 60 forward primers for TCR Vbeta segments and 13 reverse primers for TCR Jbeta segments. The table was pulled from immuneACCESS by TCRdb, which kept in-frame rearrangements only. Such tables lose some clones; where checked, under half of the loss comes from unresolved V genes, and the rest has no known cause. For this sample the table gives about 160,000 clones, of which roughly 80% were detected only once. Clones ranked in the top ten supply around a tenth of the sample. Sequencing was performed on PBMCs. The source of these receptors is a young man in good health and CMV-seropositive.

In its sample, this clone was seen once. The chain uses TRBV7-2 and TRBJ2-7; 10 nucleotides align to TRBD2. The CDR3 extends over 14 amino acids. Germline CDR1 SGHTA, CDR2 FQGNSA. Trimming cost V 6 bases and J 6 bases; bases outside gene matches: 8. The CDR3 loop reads CASRYTSGAGEQYF. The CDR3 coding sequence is TGTGCCAGCAGGTATACTAGCGGGGCTGGCGAGCAGTACTTC.

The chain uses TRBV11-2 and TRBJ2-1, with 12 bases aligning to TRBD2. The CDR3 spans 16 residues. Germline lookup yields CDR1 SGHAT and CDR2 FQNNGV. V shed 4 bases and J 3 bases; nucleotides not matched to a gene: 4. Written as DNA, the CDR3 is TGTGCCAGCAGCTCTAGCGGGAGGGGTATCTACAATGAGCAGTTCTTC. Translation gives CASSSSGRGIYNEQFF.

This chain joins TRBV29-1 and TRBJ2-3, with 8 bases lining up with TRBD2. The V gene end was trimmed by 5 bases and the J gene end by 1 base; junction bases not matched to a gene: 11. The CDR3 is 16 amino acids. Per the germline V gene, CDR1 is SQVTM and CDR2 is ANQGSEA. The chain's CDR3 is CSVTGTSWGGTDTQYF. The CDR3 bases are TGCAGCGTTACCGGGACTAGTTGGGGAGGCACAGATACGCAGTATTTT.

The CDR3 here is CASSNHKGLGNQPQHF. Written as DNA, the CDR3 is TGTGCCAGTAGCAACCACAAGGGGTTGGGAAATCAGCCCCAGCATTTT. V and J are TRBV19 and TRBJ1-5; tentatively, D is TRBD1 (5 bases). CDR3 length: 16 residues. The V gene lost 6 bases and the J gene lost 4 bases, with 19 bases spanning the gap. Germline lookup yields CDR1 LNHDA and CDR2 SQIVND (reference sequence).

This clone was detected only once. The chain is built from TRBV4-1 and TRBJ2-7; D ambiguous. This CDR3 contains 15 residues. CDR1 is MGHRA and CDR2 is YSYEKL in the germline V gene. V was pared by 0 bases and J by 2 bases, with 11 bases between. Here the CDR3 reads CASSQEGANTYEQYF. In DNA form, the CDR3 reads TGCGCCAGCAGCCAAGAGGGCGCGAATACCTACGAGCAGTACTTC.

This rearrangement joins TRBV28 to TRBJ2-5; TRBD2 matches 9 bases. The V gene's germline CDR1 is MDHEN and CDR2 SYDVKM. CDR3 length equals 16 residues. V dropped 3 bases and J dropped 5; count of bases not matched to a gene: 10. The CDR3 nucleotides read TGTGCCAGCAGTTTCCTGGCGCGGGAGGGGGGGGAGACCCAGTACTTC. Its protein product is CASSFLAREGGETQYF.

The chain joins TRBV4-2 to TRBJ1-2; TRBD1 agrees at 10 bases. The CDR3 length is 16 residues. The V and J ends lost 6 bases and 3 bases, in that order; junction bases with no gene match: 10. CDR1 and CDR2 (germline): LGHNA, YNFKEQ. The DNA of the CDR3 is TGTGCCAGCAGAGAACCGGGACAGGGGTTGGACTATGGCTACACCTTC. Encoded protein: CASREPGQGLDYGYTF.

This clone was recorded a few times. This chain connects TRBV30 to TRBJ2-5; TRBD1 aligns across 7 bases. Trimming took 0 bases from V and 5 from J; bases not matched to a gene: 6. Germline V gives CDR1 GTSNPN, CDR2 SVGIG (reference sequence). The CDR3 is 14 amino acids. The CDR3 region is CAWSVIGGLETQYF. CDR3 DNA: TGTGCCTGGAGTGTAATAGGGGGCTTGGAGACCCAGTACTTC. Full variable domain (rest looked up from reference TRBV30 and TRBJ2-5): SQTIHQWPATLVQPVGSPLSLECTVEGTSNPNLYWYRQAAGRGLQLLFYSVGIGQISSEVPQNLSASRPQDRQFILSSKKLLLSDSGFYLCAWSVIGGLETQYFGPGTRLLVL.

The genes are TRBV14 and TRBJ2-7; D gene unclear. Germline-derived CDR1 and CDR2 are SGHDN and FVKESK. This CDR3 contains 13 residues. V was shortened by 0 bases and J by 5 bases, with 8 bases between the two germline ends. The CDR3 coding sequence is TGTGCCAGCAGCCAAGATGTCGTCCACGAGCAGTACTTC. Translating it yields CASSQDVVHEQYF.

This CDR3 is CASSFGTSPYEQYF. The CDR3 bases are TGTGCCAGCAGCTTCGGGACTAGCCCCTACGAGCAGTACTTC. The chain is built from TRBV5-6 and TRBJ2-7; 9 nucleotides match TRBD2. The CDR3 consists of 14 residues. Per the germline V gene, CDR1 is SGHDT and CDR2 is YYEEEE. Losses at the gene ends were 2 bases for V and 2 bases for J; bases not matched to a gene: 2.

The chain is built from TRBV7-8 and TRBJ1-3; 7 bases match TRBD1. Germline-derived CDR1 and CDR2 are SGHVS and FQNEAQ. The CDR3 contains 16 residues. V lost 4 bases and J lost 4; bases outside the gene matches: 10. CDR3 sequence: CASSSNRQGAGNTIYF. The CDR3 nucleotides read TGTGCCAGCAGCTCAAACAGACAGGGAGCCGGAAACACCATATATTTT.

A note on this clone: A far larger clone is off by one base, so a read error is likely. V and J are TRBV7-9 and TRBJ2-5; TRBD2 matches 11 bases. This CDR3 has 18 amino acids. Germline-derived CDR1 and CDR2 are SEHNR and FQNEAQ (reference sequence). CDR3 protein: CSSSFPLAGAVREETQYF. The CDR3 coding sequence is TGTTCCAGCAGCTTTCCACTAGCGGGAGCTGTTCGAGAAGAGACCCAGTACTTC.

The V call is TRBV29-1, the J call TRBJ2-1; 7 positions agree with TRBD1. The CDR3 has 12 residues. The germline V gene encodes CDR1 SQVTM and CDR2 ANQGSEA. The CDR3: CGTGVSYNEQFF. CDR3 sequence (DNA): TGCGGTACAGGGGTGTCCTACAATGAGCAGTTCTTC.

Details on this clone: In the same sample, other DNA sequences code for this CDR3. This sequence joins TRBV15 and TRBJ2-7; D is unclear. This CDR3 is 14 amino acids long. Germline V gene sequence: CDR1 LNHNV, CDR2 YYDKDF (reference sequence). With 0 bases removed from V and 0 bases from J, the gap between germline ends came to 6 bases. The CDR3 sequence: CATSRERSSYEQYF. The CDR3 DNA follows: TGTGCCACCAGCAGAGAGAGGAGCTCCTACGAGCAGTACTTC.

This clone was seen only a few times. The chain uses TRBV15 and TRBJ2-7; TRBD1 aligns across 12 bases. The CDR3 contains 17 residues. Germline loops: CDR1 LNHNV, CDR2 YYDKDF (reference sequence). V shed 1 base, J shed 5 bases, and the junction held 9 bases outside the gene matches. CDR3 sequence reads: CATSRVRWGTGGHEQYF. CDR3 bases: TGTGCCACCAGCAGAGTCCGCTGGGGGACAGGGGGCCACGAGCAGTACTTC. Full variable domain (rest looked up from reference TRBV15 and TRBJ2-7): DAMVIQNPRYQVTQFGKPVTLSCSQTLNHNVMYWYQQKSSQAPKLLFHYYDKDFNNEADTPDNFQSRRPNTSFCFLDIRSPGLGDTAMYLCATSRVRWGTGGHEQYFGPGTRLTVT.

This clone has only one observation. The CDR3 DNA follows: TGTGCCATCAAGTTGGCGGGGGGAGACACCGGGGAGCTGTTTTTT. Amino acids: CAIKLAGGDTGELFF. V usage is TRBV10-3 and J usage is TRBJ2-2, with 8 bases lining up with TRBD2. The CDR3 loop spans 15 amino acids. The ends lost 7 bases at V and 3 bases at J; junction bases unmatched: 7. Germline V gives CDR1 ENHRY, CDR2 SYGVKD.

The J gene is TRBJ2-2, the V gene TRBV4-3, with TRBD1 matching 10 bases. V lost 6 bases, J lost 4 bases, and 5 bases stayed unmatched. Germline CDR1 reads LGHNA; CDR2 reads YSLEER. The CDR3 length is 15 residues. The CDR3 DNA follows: TGCGCCAGCAGGGTTGGGACAGGGGCCACCGGGGAGCTGTTTTTT. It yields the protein CASRVGTGATGELFF.

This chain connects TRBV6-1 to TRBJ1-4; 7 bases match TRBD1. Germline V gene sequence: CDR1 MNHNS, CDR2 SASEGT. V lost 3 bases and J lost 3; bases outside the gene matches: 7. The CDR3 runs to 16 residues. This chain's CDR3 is CASSDRQGFANEKLFF. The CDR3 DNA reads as TGTGCCAGCAGTGACCGACAGGGTTTCGCTAATGAAAAACTGTTTTTT.

CDR3 nucleotide sequence: TGTGCCAGCAGGCCCGGGACAGCTAACAATGAGCAGTTCTTC. This sequence encodes CASRPGTANNEQFF. The gene calls are TRBV6-5 and TRBJ2-1, with TRBD1 matching over 7 bases. J lost 5 bases, V lost 6 bases, and 7 bases had no gene match. Germline V gives CDR1 MNHEY, CDR2 SVGAGI. This CDR3 is 14 amino acids long.

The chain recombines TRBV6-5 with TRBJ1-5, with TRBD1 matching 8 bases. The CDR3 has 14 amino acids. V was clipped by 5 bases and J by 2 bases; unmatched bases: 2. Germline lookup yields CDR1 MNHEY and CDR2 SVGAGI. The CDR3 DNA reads TGTGCCAGCAGTGCGGGACAGGGCAATCAGCCCCAGCATTTT. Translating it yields CASSAGQGNQPQHF.

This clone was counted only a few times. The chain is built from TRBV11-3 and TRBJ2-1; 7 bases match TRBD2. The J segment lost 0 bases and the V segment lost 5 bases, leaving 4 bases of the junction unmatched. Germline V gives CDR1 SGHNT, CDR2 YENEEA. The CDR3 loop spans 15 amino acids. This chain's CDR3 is CASSPRGSSYNEQFF. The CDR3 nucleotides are TGTGCCAGCAGCCCCCGCGGGAGCTCCTACAATGAGCAGTTCTTC.

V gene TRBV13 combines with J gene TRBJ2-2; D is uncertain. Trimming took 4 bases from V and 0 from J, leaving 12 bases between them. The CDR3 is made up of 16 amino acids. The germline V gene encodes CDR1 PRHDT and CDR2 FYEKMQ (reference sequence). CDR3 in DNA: TGTGCCAGCAGCTCACTCGAAACCACGAACACCGGGGAGCTGTTTTTT. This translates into CASSSLETTNTGELFF.

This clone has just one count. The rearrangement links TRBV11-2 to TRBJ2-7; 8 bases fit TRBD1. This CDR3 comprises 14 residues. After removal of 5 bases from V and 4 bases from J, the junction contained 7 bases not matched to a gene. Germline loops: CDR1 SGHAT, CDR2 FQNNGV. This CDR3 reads CASSLRDRLYEQYF. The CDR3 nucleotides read TGTGCCAGCAGCCTCCGGGACAGGCTGTACGAGCAGTACTTC. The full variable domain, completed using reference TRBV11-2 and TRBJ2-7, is EAGVAQSPRYKIIEKRQSVAFWCNPISGHATLYWYQQILGQGPKLLIQFQNNGVVDDSQLPKDRFSAERLKGVDSTLKIQPAKLEDSAVYLCASSLRDRLYEQYFGPGTRLTVT.